A single sample is the source of the 5 T cell receptor beta chains below, sequenced in a study of blood T cell repertoires in COVID-19. TCRdb's copy holds only in-frame clones and misses some; the assay was immunoSEQ multiplex PCR. Here the sample spans 300,000 to 450,000 clones, about 90% being singletons. The specimen was PBMCs or T cells enriched from blood (not recorded which). These receptors originate from a woman in her 30s who had recovered from COVID-19.

This clone was picked up a small number of times. V and J are TRBV19 and TRBJ2-2, with unresolved D. Trimming took 5 bases from V and 3 from J, leaving 13 bases between them. This CDR3 has 15 amino acids. CDR1 and CDR2 from the germline V gene are LNHDA and SQIVND (reference sequence). CDR3 sequence reads: CASSSRLDDTGELFF. The DNA of the CDR3 is TGTGCCAGTAGTTCACGACTGGATGACACCGGGGAGCTGTTTTTT.

The chain couples TRBV27 to TRBJ1-2; D is perhaps TRBD1 (6 bases). The CDR3 sequence is 15 residues long. Germline lookup yields CDR1 MNHEY and CDR2 SMNVEV (reference sequence). Trimming removed 4 bases at V and 6 bases at J, with 18 bases between. CDR3 in DNA: TGTGCCAGCAGTTCAATCCCAGGGGCACTGAATGGCTACACCTTC. This translates into CASSSIPGALNGYTF.

This clone occurred once. The chain couples TRBV10-2 to TRBJ2-1, with a weak D call TRBD2 (5 bases). CDR1 WSHSY and CDR2 SAAADI come from the germline V gene. V lost 6 bases to trimming and J lost 0 bases, with 12 bases between them. The CDR3 sequence is 15 residues long. The CDR3 is CASRIAISSYNEQFF. The CDR3 nucleotides are TGCGCCAGCAGAATAGCGATTAGCTCCTACAATGAGCAGTTCTTC.

This rearrangement joins TRBV5-1 to TRBJ2-7; 7 nucleotides agree with TRBD2. The CDR3 consists of 15 residues. V lost 1 base to trimming and J lost 6 bases; unmatched junction nucleotides: 10. Germline V gene data show CDR1 as SGHRS and CDR2 as YFSETQ. The CDR3 coding sequence is TGCGCCAGCAGCTTGAATTCAGGGCGGGAGCCCGAGCAGTACTTC. It specifies CASSLNSGREPEQYF.

The chain joins TRBV10-3 to TRBJ2-3; weak D call: TRBD2 (6 bases). The CDR3 loop spans 16 amino acids. Looked up from germline, CDR1 is ENHRY and CDR2 is SYGVKD. V was clipped by 0 bases and J by 2 bases, with 12 bases between them. The DNA of the CDR3 is TGTGCCATCAGTGAGTCGGGGGGACTTGCCACAGATACGCAGTATTTT. Its translation: CAISESGGLATDTQYF.